This record looks at one TCR beta chain sequence and its context. The antigen is unknown. These data come from a study of shared clonotypes between healthy human individuals. Turning to the study itself: CD8 memory received one plate per donor, CD8 naive two, CD4 memory three and CD4 naive three.

Clones were read by immunoSEQ multiplex PCR, and TCRdb kept only the in-frame ones, dropping some. This table has about 2.4 million clones, around 90% appearing once. V was shortened by 0 bases and J by 1 base, with 13 bases between the two germline ends. The CDR3 extends over 16 amino acids. CDR1 and CDR2 from the germline V gene are LGHNA and YSLEER. Study-wide findings and caveats: Rarefaction revealed incomplete sorted-subset sequencing despite large depth.

V and J are TRBV4-3 and TRBJ2-7; no definite D call. This sequence was found in a man aged 18-30 years in good health. Sequenced: naive CD4+ T cells sorted from blood. Specified subset: CD45RA+ positively selected. The CDR3 nucleotides read TGCGCCAGCAGCCAAGAGAATGGCGGTTTTTCCTACGAGCAGTACTTC. This sequence encodes CASSQENGGFSYEQYF.